These 3 T cell receptor beta chains were all obtained from the same sample, sequenced in a study of beta chain features in type 1 diabetes. Sequenced material consisted of expressed TCRB transcripts (all of the isolated RNA was reverse transcribed). Sequencing was performed with immunoSEQ multiplex PCR; in TCRdb, only in-frame clones are kept and a portion is missing. The sample carries about 220,000 clones, about a tenth recorded once. The sequenced material came from central memory CD4+ T cells from blood. These receptors originate from a man aged 18 to 30 in good health.

This clone has ten or more counts. J is TRBJ2-7 and V is TRBV28; no definite D call. V shed 5 bases and J shed 7 bases, with 18 bases lying between them. The germline V gene encodes CDR1 MDHEN and CDR2 SYDVKM. The CDR3 length is 14 residues. CDR3 sequence reads: CASSPATPIREQYF. Written as DNA, the CDR3 is TGTGCCAGCAGTCCCGCAACACCCATTCGGGAGCAGTACTTC. Full variable domain (missing parts from reference TRBV28 and TRBJ2-7): DVKVTQSSRYLVKRTGEKVFLECVQDMDHENMFWYRQDPGLGLRLIYFSYDVKMKEKGDIPEGYSVSREKKERFSLILESASTNQTSMYLCASSPATPIREQYFGPGTRLTVT.

This clone was seen more than once but under ten times. The CDR3 region has the DNA TGTGCCAGCAGTGTCACTAGCGGCAGCACAGATACGCAGTATTTT. This sequence encodes CASSVTSGSTDTQYF. The chain employs TRBV25-1 and TRBJ2-3, with 8 bases aligning to TRBD2. The CDR3 is 15 residues long. Germline CDR1 and CDR2: MGHDK and SYGVNS. Losses at the gene ends were 4 bases for V and 0 bases for J; bases not matched to a gene: 3.

This clone has ten or more counts. J is TRBJ2-3 and V is TRBV4-3; D uncertain. Trimming removed 0 bases from V and 2 bases from J, with 9 bases in between. The CDR3 loop spans 15 amino acids. Germline V CDR1 and CDR2: LGHNA, YSLEER. The CDR3 DNA is TGCGCCAGCAGCCAAGATATTTCTTACACAGATACGCAGTATTTT. It translates to CASSQDISYTDTQYF.